This T cell receptor (beta chain) was obtained from a study of T cells in localized non-small cell lung cancer. Study results and caveats: The study found T cell clonality highest in uninvolved adjacent lung, above tumor. Higher adjacent-lung clonality was associated with shorter survival.

As concerns this clone: What it binds is not known.

TCRdb's copy holds only in-frame clones and misses some; the assay was immunoSEQ multiplex PCR. The data hold tens of thousands of clones, with roughly 83% observed a single time. V was trimmed by 3 bases and J by 2 bases, leaving 8 bases between them. CDR3 length: 14 residues. Looked up from germline, CDR1 is KGHSH and CDR2 is LQKENI. This rearrangement joins TRBV18 to TRBJ2-1; the D gene is possibly TRBD1 (5 bases). The starting material was peripheral blood mononuclear cells, obtained before any cancer treatment. The TCR sequence derives from a man aged 35 to 69 with stage III lung adenocarcinoma. The CDR3 nucleotides read TGTGCCAGCTCACCGCAGGGCCCCTACAATGAGCAGTTCTTC. Translation gives CASSPQGPYNEQFF.